This TCR beta chain was sequenced in a study of T cell responses to AZD1222 COVID-19 vaccine. Overall study: Recipients boosted at about 4 weeks or about 12 weeks are pooled. General study points: It should be noted that donors were predominantly white British and more often female, and clonal diversity was possibly underestimated.

A word on this clone: Its antigen remains unknown.

The CDR3 extends over 15 amino acids. CDR1 and CDR2 from the germline V gene are SGHAT and FQNNGV. V lost 0 bases and J lost 3, with 12 bases in between. Method: immunoSEQ multiplex PCR; TCRdb's copy keeps in-frame clones and lacks some. This table has 95,000 to 130,000 clones, about 90% appearing once. The receptor's source is an adult in good health. The V and J genes are TRBV11-2 and TRBJ2-7, with D maybe TRBD2 (5 bases). This sample comprised peripheral blood, obtained on day 0 of AZD1222 vaccination. The CDR3 coding sequence is TGTGCCAGCAGCTTAGAGTGGCGAGGGAACTACGAGCAGTACTTC. It codes for CASSLEWRGNYEQYF.